This entry lists 10 T cell receptor beta chains sequenced from one sample in a study of blood T cell repertoires in COVID-19. Some clones are missing from TCRdb's copy, which holds only in-frame ones; the method was immunoSEQ multiplex PCR. The sample has about 160,000 clones, over 80% seen once. Sequences were obtained from peripheral blood. These receptors were obtained from a woman aged 60-75 years who had recovered from COVID-19.

This sequence joins TRBV19 and TRBJ2-2, with D maybe TRBD2 (6 bases). Looked up from germline, CDR1 is LNHDA and CDR2 is SQIVND (reference sequence). The V end lost 3 bases, the J end lost 1 base, and 9 bases lay between the germline ends. The CDR3 covers 15 residues. The CDR3 reads CASSIIGGNTGELFF. CDR3 nucleotide sequence: TGTGCCAGTAGTATCATCGGGGGGAACACCGGGGAGCTGTTTTTT. Filled out from reference TRBV19 and TRBJ2-2, the complete variable domain reads DGGITQSPKYLFRKEGQNVTLSCEQNLNHDAMYWYRQDPGQGLRLIYYSQIVNDFQKGDIAEGYSVSREKKESFPLTVTSAQKNPTAFYLCASSIIGGNTGELFFGEGSRLTVL.

This rearrangement joins TRBV5-1 to TRBJ2-3; 7 bases are shared with TRBD1. V was clipped by 4 bases and J by 12 bases; unmatched bases: 5. The CDR3 runs to 11 residues. Germline CDR1 is SGHRS and CDR2 is YFSETQ. The CDR3 here is CASSLDRAQYF. DNA for the CDR3: TGCGCCAGCAGCCTAGACAGGGCTCAGTATTTT.

The chain joins TRBV24-1 to TRBJ1-2; D not resolved. Germline V gene lookup returns CDR1 KGHDR and CDR2 SFDVKD. V was trimmed by 3 bases and J by 4 bases, leaving 11 bases between them. The CDR3 has 14 amino acids. CDR3 nucleotides: TGTGCCACCAGTGATCCGAGAGGCAGCTATGGCTACACCTTC. The encoded protein is CATSDPRGSYGYTF.

This clone appeared once. The chain links TRBV10-3 to TRBJ2-3; no clear D gene. Trimming took off 4 bases at V and 4 bases at J, with 6 bases between the two ends. Germline CDR1 is ENHRY and CDR2 is SYGVKD. The CDR3 loop spans 12 amino acids. The CDR3 DNA is TGTGCCATCAGTGCTGAGGCAGATACGCAGTATTTT. Its protein product is CAISAEADTQYF.

This chain links TRBV7-3 with TRBJ2-1; the D gene is possibly TRBD2 (5 bases). V lost 0 bases to trimming and J lost 8 bases, with 8 bases between them. The CDR3 consists of 13 residues. CDR1 is SGHTA, CDR2 FQGTGA, per germline. CDR3 residues: CASSLTGVDEQFF. Here the CDR3 DNA reads TGTGCCAGCAGCTTAACCGGGGTGGATGAGCAGTTCTTC.

This chain uses TRBV14 with TRBJ2-7; 8 bases match TRBD2. The germline V gene encodes CDR1 SGHDN and CDR2 FVKESK. V lost 4 bases to trimming and J lost 10 bases; unmatched junction nucleotides: 6. The CDR3 runs 12 residues. The CDR3 coding sequence is TGTGCCAGCAGCCCCGGGAGGGCCCTACAGTACTTC. Translated: CASSPGRALQYF.

The chain carries TRBV5-1 and TRBJ2-7; the D is unclear. V was pared by 0 bases and J by 6 bases, with 22 bases between. Germline V gives CDR1 SGHRS, CDR2 YFSETQ. The length of the CDR3 is 17 residues. This chain's CDR3 is CASSLDWLKMMGLEQYF. The CDR3, as DNA: TGCGCCAGCAGCTTGGACTGGTTGAAGATGATGGGCCTCGAGCAGTACTTC. The full variable domain, completed using reference TRBV5-1 and TRBJ2-7, is KAGVTQTPRYLIKTRGQQVTLSCSPISGHRSVSWYQQTPGQGLQFLFEYFSETQRNKGNFPGRFSGRQFSNSRSEMNVSTLELGDSALYLCASSLDWLKMMGLEQYFGPGTRLTVT.

The rearrangement joins TRBV19 to TRBJ1-1; D remains ambiguous. There are 11 residues in the CDR3. The V and J ends lost 6 bases and 0 bases respectively, with 2 bases between them. CDR1 and CDR2 (germline): LNHDA, SQIVND (reference sequence). DNA of the CDR3: TGTGCCAGTAGCATGAACACTGAAGCTTTCTTT. Its translation: CASSMNTEAFF.

DNA for the CDR3: TGCAGCGTTGAAGCCCGGACTAGCGGTGACTACAATGAGCAGTTCTTC. As protein: CSVEARTSGDYNEQFF. The chain combines TRBV29-1 with TRBJ2-1; 10 nucleotides line up with TRBD2. The CDR3 is 16 amino acids. Trimming cost V 1 base and J 3 bases; bases outside gene matches: 6. CDR1 is SQVTM, CDR2 ANQGSEA, per germline.

The CDR3 DNA is TGTGCCACCAGCAGAGATCGGAGGGCCCGGCAGCCCCAGCATTTT. Its translation is CATSRDRRARQPQHF. The genes are TRBV15 and TRBJ1-5, with unresolved D. V lost 0 bases, J lost 7 bases, and 13 bases lay in between. The CDR3 runs to 15 residues. Per the germline V gene, CDR1 is LNHNV and CDR2 is YYDKDF (reference sequence).